Only a few counts were recorded for the clone carrying this T cell receptor beta chain. Its matching antigen is unknown. The PCR had 60 Vbeta and 13 Jbeta primers. The assay was immunoSEQ multiplex PCR, and TCRdb's table has in-frame clones only and misses some. The sample carries around 150,000 clones, approximately 10% recorded once. The data stem from a study of cytomegalovirus exposure and HLA in healthy donors. Findings and caveats of the study: One variant, a missense change in DCLRE1C, was linked in a later analysis to TCR beta V- and J-gene trimming.

This CDR3 has 17 amino acids. The V end was cut by 1 base, the J end by 0 bases, with 15 bases between. Germline V gives CDR1 LGHNA, CDR2 YSLEER. The source is a woman in her thirties or forties in good health and CMV-seropositive. V and J are TRBV4-3 and TRBJ1-1; weak D call: TRBD1 (5 bases). The specimen sequenced was PBMCs. CDR3 sequence reads: CASSQARGGAMNTEAFF. The CDR3 coding sequence is TGCGCCAGCAGCCAAGCCCGGGGCGGGGCGATGAACACTGAAGCTTTCTTT.